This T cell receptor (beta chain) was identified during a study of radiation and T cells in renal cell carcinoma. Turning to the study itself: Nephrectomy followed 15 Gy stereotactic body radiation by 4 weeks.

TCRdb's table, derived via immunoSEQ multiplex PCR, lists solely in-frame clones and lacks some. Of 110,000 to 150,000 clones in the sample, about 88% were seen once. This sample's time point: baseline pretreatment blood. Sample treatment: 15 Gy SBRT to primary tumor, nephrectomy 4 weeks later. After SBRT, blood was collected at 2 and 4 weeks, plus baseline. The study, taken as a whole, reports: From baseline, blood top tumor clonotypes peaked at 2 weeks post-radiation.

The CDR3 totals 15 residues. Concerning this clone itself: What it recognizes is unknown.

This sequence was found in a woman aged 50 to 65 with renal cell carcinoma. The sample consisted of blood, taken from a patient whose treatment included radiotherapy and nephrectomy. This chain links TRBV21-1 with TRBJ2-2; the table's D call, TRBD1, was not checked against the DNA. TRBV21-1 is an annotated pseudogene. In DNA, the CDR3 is TGTGCCAGCAGGTCCGGGACAGGGACCACCGGGGAGCTGTTTTTT. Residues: CASRSGTGTTGELFF.